Listed below are T cell receptor beta chains from one sample, sequenced in a study of blood T cells in healthy people across ages. TCRdb re-analysed the 5' RACE reads in MiXCR, keeping a single row per CDR3 protein. This sample yields over 1,500,000 distinct CDR3 sequences, of which 49% are seen a single time; over 2% belongs to the top ten. Sequencing was performed on blood. The receptor set was obtained from a middle-aged woman in good health. The CDR3 runs from the conserved cysteine through the conserved F or W. D genes are given only for firm matches. The listing skips clone size in some rows; elsewhere it reads once, few, many or a size class.

clone_size	j_call	v_call	d_call	cdr3_length	cdr3_aa	cdr3_nt
-	TRBJ2-1	TRBV3-1	TRBD2	16	CASSQVLRHPGGEQFF	TGTGCCAGCAGCCAAGTCTTGCGACATCCGGGGGGTGAGCAGTTCTTC
few	TRBJ2-7	TRBV6-1	-	15	CASSEYVTSSYEQYF	TGTGCCAGCAGTGAATATGTCACTTCCTCCTACGAGCAGTACTTC
-	TRBJ2-5	TRBV20-1	-	12	CSAPVFQETQYF	TGCAGTGCCCCGGTATTTCAAGAGACCCAGTACTTC
-	TRBJ1-5	TRBV20-1	TRBD1	16	CSARIQGTGFGQPQHF	TGCAGTGCTAGGATTCAAGGGACAGGCTTTGGTCAGCCCCAGCATTTT
-	TRBJ2-3	TRBV5-1	TRBD1	13	CASSVDRDDTQYF	TGCGCCAGCAGCGTTGACAGGGACGATACGCAGTATTTT
-	TRBJ2-5	TRBV5-1	TRBD2	18	CASSPTSGAVSLYNEQYF	TGCGCCAGCAGCCCGACTAGCGGCGCCGTCTCCCTTTACAATGAGCAGTACTTC
-	TRBJ2-3	TRBV4-1	-	17	CASSQDEGSLVTDAQYF	TGCGCCAGCAGCCAAGATGAAGGGTCTTTAGTAACAGATGCGCAGTATTTT
-	TRBJ2-5	TRBV27	TRBD1	15	CASSTGTGRGETQYF	TGTGCCAGCAGTACTGGGACAGGGCGAGGGGAGACCCAGTACTTC
-	TRBJ2-1	TRBV28	-	16	CASSFGEDSSYNEQFF	TGTGCCAGCAGTTTCGGTGAGGACAGCTCCTACAATGAGCAGTTCTTC
few	TRBJ2-1	TRBV20-1	-	13	CSARVPSYNEQFF	TGCAGTGCTAGGGTGCCCTCCTACAATGAGCAGTTCTTC
-	TRBJ2-7	TRBV6-5	-	14	CASSYQGPPYEQYF	TGTGCCAGCAGTTACCAGGGGCCACCCTACGAGCAGTACTTC
-	TRBJ2-7	TRBV11-2	TRBD1	15	CASSFGTGGSREQYF	TGTGCCAGCAGCTTTGGCACAGGGGGCTCAAGGGAGCAGTACTTC
-	TRBJ2-1	TRBV29-1	TRBD1	11	CSVGQGGGQFF	TGCAGCGTTGGACAGGGCGGCGGGCAGTTCTTC
once	TRBJ1-6	TRBV12-3/TRBV12-4	-	14	CASRLQGIGSPLHF	TGTGCCAGCAGGCTCCAGGGGATAGGTTCACCCCTCCACTTT
-	TRBJ2-6	TRBV2	-	15	CASTYQPGMANVLTF	TGTGCCAGCACCTACCAGCCTGGGATGGCCAACGTCCTGACTTTC
-	TRBJ2-3	TRBV11-2	TRBD2	15	CASSPGRGGVDTQYF	TGTGCCAGCAGCCCGGGGCGGGGGGGCGTCGATACGCAGTATTTT
-	TRBJ2-7	TRBV4-1	-	15	CASSLGSGEGHEQYF	TGCGCCAGCAGCCTCGGCTCCGGTGAGGGGCACGAGCAGTACTTC
-	TRBJ2-1	TRBV27	-	13	CASRSGVNNEQFF	TGTGCCAGCAGAAGCGGAGTTAACAATGAGCAGTTCTTC
once	TRBJ2-3	TRBV4-1	TRBD1	15	CASSLGTGGEDTQYF	TGCGCCAGCAGCCTCGGGACAGGGGGAGAGGATACGCAGTATTTT
-	TRBJ2-1	TRBV11-3	TRBD2	14	CASSGQTSGGKQFF	TGTGCCAGCAGCGGACAAACTAGCGGGGGGAAGCAGTTCTTC
few	TRBJ1-1	TRBV7-9	-	14	CASSPGGQNTEAFF	TGTGCCAGCAGCCCCGGGGGCCAGAACACTGAAGCTTTCTTT
-	TRBJ2-3	TRBV6-1	TRBD1	14	CASSAPTGSGTQYF	TGTGCCAGCAGTGCCCCGACAGGGTCCGGTACGCAGTATTTT
-	TRBJ1-2	TRBV6-2/TRBV6-3	TRBD1	13	CASRTPGGSGYTF	TGTGCCAGCAGGACTCCAGGGGGCTCTGGCTACACCTTC
-	TRBJ1-2	TRBV28	-	16	CASSLGGTAREYGYTF	TGTGCCAGCAGTTTAGGGGGAACAGCCAGGGAGTATGGCTACACCTTC
few	TRBJ2-3	TRBV5-1	TRBD2	17	CASSSAGGPDSTDTQYF	TGCGCCAGCAGCTCGGCGGGGGGTCCCGATAGCACAGATACGCAGTATTTT
few	TRBJ2-3	TRBV27	-	15	CASSWGKPSTDTQYF	TGTGCCAGCAGCTGGGGAAAACCTAGCACAGATACGCAGTATTTT
-	TRBJ1-5	TRBV12-3/TRBV12-4	-	16	CASSLNEGFGNQPQHF	TGTGCCAGCAGTTTAAACGAGGGGTTCGGCAATCAGCCCCAGCATTTT
few	TRBJ2-3	TRBV20-1	-	12	CSASVGGDTQYF	TGCAGTGCTAGCGTCGGGGGAGATACGCAGTATTTT
-	TRBJ2-5	TRBV10-3	TRBD2	13	CATLAGEQETQYF	TGTGCCACCCTAGCGGGGGAGCAAGAGACCCAGTACTTC
-	TRBJ2-6	TRBV12-3/TRBV12-4	-	17	CASSKGLGLSGANVLTF	TGTGCCAGCTCTAAGGGTCTCGGGCTCTCTGGGGCCAACGTCCTGACTTTC
few	TRBJ1-2	TRBV10-3	-	10	CAPRVGGYTF	TGTGCCCCACGCGTAGGGGGCTACACCTTC
-	TRBJ1-1	TRBV6-2/TRBV6-3	-	12	CASSVLDTEAFF	TGTGCCAGCAGTGTTCTCGACACTGAAGCTTTCTTT
-	TRBJ2-4	TRBV20-1	TRBD2	16	CSARGASGLTYNEQYF	TGCAGTGCTAGAGGGGCTAGCGGACTTACCTACAATGAGCAGTACTTC
-	TRBJ2-7	TRBV28	TRBD1	17	CASSFRIGTGGNYEQYF	TGTGCCAGCAGTTTTCGGATCGGGACAGGGGGTAACTACGAGCAGTACTTC
few	TRBJ2-7	TRBV6-6	TRBD1	15	CASSQTGGSSYEQYF	TGTGCCAGCAGTCAGACAGGGGGAAGCTCCTACGAGCAGTACTTC
few	TRBJ2-5	TRBV10-3	TRBD1	13	CAISGQGKETQYF	TGTGCCATCAGCGGACAGGGAAAAGAGACCCAGTACTTC
many	TRBJ2-3	TRBV4-2	TRBD2	16	CASSQDRAGGTDTQYF	TGTGCCAGCAGCCAAGATCGAGCGGGGGGCACAGATACGCAGTATTTT
few	TRBJ2-5	TRBV5-1	-	13	CASSWAASETQYF	TGCGCCAGCAGCTGGGCGGCATCAGAGACCCAGTACTTC
few	TRBJ2-5	TRBV12-3/TRBV12-4	TRBD2	19	CASSPGLGLAGGLGETQYF	TGTGCCAGCAGTCCCGGACTAGGACTAGCGGGGGGCTTGGGAGAGACCCAGTACTTC
-	TRBJ2-3	TRBV20-1	-	14	CSARDPQGTDTQYF	TGCAGTGCTAGAGATCCGCAGGGCACAGATACGCAGTATTTT
-	TRBJ2-7	TRBV7-2	-	15	CASSRPGVTSYEQYF	TGTGCCAGCAGCAGACCGGGCGTGACCTCCTACGAGCAGTACTTC
-	TRBJ2-1	TRBV7-2	TRBD1	17	CASSRQGAGVSYNEQFF	TGTGCCAGCAGTAGACAGGGGGCCGGTGTTTCCTACAATGAGCAGTTCTTC
-	TRBJ2-1	TRBV29-1	-	14	CSAQGGRGLGEQFF	TGCAGCGCCCAAGGGGGGCGAGGTTTAGGTGAGCAGTTCTTC
-	TRBJ1-2	TRBV7-9	-	15	CASSSVGALLYGYTF	TGTGCCAGCAGCTCAGTGGGGGCTCTCCTCTATGGCTACACCTTC
-	TRBJ2-1	TRBV9	-	15	CASSAQEGYYNEQFF	TGTGCCAGCAGCGCACAAGAGGGGTACTACAATGAGCAGTTCTTC
few	TRBJ2-7	TRBV4-1	TRBD2	15	CASSPQERGSYEQYF	TGCGCCAGCAGCCCCCAGGAGCGGGGCTCCTACGAGCAGTACTTC
few	TRBJ1-2	TRBV29-1	-	14	CSVEDPQGRLGYTF	TGCAGCGTTGAAGATCCTCAGGGACGGCTTGGCTACACCTTC
few	TRBJ2-3	TRBV15	TRBD1	16	CATSRTGQGLTDTQYF	TGTGCCACCAGCAGAACCGGACAGGGGCTCACAGATACGCAGTATTTT
once	TRBJ2-3	TRBV4-3	-	12	CVSSQVSGTQYF	TGCGTCAGCAGCCAAGTGTCGGGGACGCAGTATTTT
-	TRBJ1-2	TRBV28	-	13	CASSFPRGEGYTF	TGTGCCAGCAGTTTTCCAAGGGGCGAAGGCTACACCTTC
-	TRBJ2-5	TRBV2	-	13	CASSGMRQETQYF	TGTGCCAGCAGTGGAATGAGACAAGAGACCCAGTACTTC
-	TRBJ1-1	TRBV29-1	-	14	CSVAAVGKPTEAFF	TGCAGCGTTGCCGCGGTGGGCAAGCCCACTGAGGCTTTCTTT
-	TRBJ2-7	TRBV10-3	TRBD2	19	CAISERGLAGGTGSYEQYF	TGTGCCATCAGTGAAAGAGGACTAGCGGGGGGGACGGGCTCCTACGAGCAGTACTTC
-	TRBJ2-3	TRBV6-5	TRBD1	15	CASSYLGQGLDTQYF	TGTGCCAGCAGTTACCTTGGACAGGGTTTGGATACGCAGTATTTT